The following is a T cell receptor beta chain sequence with its context. Its antigen is unknown. There are no base qualities to consult, and no much larger clone falls within one base. The entire amount of isolated RNA was reverse transcribed using the High Capacity cDNA Reverse Transcription Kit, so the sequenced TCRB transcripts were expressed ones. Deep immunoSEQ sequencing was performed on naive, central memory and regulatory T cell samples, with an average of about 4 million total reads per sample. Sorted cells were lysed in RLT buffer and RNA was extracted with DNase-treated RNeasy Micro or Mini kits, depending on cell number. To prevent cross-contamination, every cell subset was processed on its own, while patient and healthy donor samples were processed together. TCRB sequences were amplified from cDNA with the immunoSEQ multiplex PCR, producing 87-bp fragments spanning the CDR3 region. Sequencing of the amplicons was performed on the Illumina HiSeq platform. The source study handled its data this way. PCR bias was corrected computationally using synthetic template baselines, and reads within Hamming distance 2 were collapsed, with unmergeable singletons discarded. Reads were aligned to IMGT to assign V, D and J genes, CDR3 length, and insertions or deletions at six rearrangement sites. Clonotype counts were normalized to sorted cell number within each subset before computing true diversity and Gini coefficients with the tcR R package. The overlap coefficient, calculated on TCRB nucleotide sequences, was used to measure repertoire sharing. Held by TCRdb, this immuneACCESS table contains in-frame sequences only and omits some clones. Under half of the omission traces to an unresolved V gene where checked; the cause of the rest is unknown. The V and J calls and clone size are taken from that table; D and trimming were inferred from the DNA. Within this sample are roughly 180,000 clones, with about 13% of them counted one time only. The ten top clones hold around 0.63% of the sample.

The entry originates in a study of beta chain features in type 1 diabetes (dated by TCRdb to between 2017 and 2018). Notes on the research overall: No differences in mean age, gender distribution, total cell number or subset yield were found between patients and healthy donors. A total of some 100,000,000 sorted cells were examined across all samples, and a strong correlation was observed between cell number per subset and RNA yield. In the study, recently diagnosed type 1 diabetes patients and matched healthy donors were compared on the TCRB repertoires of their sorted circulating CD4+ T cell subsets. Regulatory and stem cell-like memory subsets were obtained from only 8 patients and roughly 8 healthy donors, while naive and central memory subsets were obtained from all 30 or so donors. The study at large found these results: HLA sub-analyses involved small numbers of individuals, so any influence of HLA type on TCRB rearrangement remained unresolved. Shorter templates might be favored by PCR, yet because patient and control samples were amplified and corrected together, any such skew would affect both groups equally. At VDJ recombination sites, patients with type 1 diabetes made fewer insertions and deleted more nucleotides, a pattern implying thymic rearrangement abnormalities. The naive, central memory and regulatory TCRB repertoires appeared to resemble one another more closely among patients than among healthy donors. Type 1 diabetes patients showed a moderate but significant shortening of TCRB CDR3 length in all four CD4+ subsets. Because cDNA was sequenced instead of genomic DNA, highly expressing activated cells could be over-represented, though the groups showed no difference in activation or CD3 levels.

Each donor gave one peripheral blood draw, averaging roughly 100 mL, which was collected into heparinised tubes. A BD FACSAria II was used to sort naive, central memory, regulatory and stem cell-like memory CD4+ T cells with a panel that included CD45RO, CCR7, CD25, CD127, CD95 and CD27. Every sorted population had a purity above 95%. Right away, PBMCs were isolated by Lymphoprep density gradient centrifugation and were stained directly, with no culture step. So that batch effects would be minimized, each experiment stained and sorted samples in pairs, pairing one healthy donor with one patient. V loses 0 bases, J loses 7 bases, and the germline ends lie 21 bases apart. CDR1 and CDR2, per the germline V gene, are SGHAT and FQNNGV. The CDR3, cysteine through phenylalanine, is 17 amino acids long. Left in the record is the CDR3 DNA by itself, 51 bases read in frame from the first base.

The source material was central memory CD4+ T cells from blood. This TCR was recovered from a woman aged 18-30 years in good health. The chain was built from TRBV11-2 and TRBJ1-2; the D segment could be TRBD1, given 6 matching bases. CDR3 loop: CASSLDLGGMSAGGYTF. The sequence in DNA is TGTGCCAGCAGCTTAGATCTAGGGGGAATGAGCGCTGGTGGCTACACCTTC.